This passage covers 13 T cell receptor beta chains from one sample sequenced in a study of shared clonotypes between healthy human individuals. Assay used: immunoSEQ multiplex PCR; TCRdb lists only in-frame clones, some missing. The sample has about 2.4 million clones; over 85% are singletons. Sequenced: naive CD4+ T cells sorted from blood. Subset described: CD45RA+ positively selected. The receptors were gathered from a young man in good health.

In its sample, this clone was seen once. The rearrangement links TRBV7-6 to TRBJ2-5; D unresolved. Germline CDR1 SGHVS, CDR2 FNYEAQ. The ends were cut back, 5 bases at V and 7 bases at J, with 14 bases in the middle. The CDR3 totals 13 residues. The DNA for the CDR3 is TGTGCCAGCAGCCCGGCCCAGGAAGCGACCCAGTACTTC. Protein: CASSPAQEATQYF.

The CDR3: CASSEEDRASYNEQFF. The DNA for the CDR3 is TGTGCCAGCAGCGAAGAGGACAGGGCCTCCTACAATGAGCAGTTCTTC. The rearrangement uses TRBV13 and TRBJ2-1, with 8 positions matching TRBD1. Germline lookup yields CDR1 PRHDT and CDR2 FYEKMQ (reference sequence). V was pared by 5 bases and J by 0 bases, with 6 bases of the junction left unmatched. The CDR3 has 16 residues.

CDR3 amino acids: CASSAGQALPNEQYF. The CDR3 DNA follows: TGTGCCAGCAGCGCGGGACAGGCCCTCCCGAACGAGCAGTACTTC. The chain links TRBV6-1 to TRBJ2-7; 8 bases line up with TRBD1. The germline V gene has CDR1 MNHNS and CDR2 SASEGT. After removal of 6 bases from V and 5 bases from J, the junction contained 12 bases not matched to a gene. CDR3 length equals 15 residues.

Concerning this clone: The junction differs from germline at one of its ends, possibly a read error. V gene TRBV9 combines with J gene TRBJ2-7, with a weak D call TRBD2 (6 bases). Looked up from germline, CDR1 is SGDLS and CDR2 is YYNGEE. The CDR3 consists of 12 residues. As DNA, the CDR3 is TGTGCCAGCAGCGCTTCGACGGGAGAGCGGTACTTC. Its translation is CASSASTGERYF.

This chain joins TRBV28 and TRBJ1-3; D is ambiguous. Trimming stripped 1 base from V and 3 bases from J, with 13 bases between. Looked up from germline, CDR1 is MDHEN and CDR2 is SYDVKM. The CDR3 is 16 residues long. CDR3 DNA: TGTGCCAGCAGTTTATTCCCACCGTCTGGTGGAAACACCATATATTTT. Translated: CASSLFPPSGGNTIYF.

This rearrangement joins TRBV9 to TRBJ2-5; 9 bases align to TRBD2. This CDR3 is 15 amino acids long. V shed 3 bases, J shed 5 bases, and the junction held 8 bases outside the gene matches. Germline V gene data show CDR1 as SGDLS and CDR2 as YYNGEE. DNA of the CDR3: TGTGCCAGCAGCGCCTACTGGACTAGCGTCGAGACCCAGTACTTC. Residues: CASSAYWTSVETQYF.

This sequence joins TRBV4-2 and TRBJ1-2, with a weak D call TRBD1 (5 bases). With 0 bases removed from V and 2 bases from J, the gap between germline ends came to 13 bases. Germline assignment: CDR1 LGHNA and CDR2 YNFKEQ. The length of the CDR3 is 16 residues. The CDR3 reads CASSQDLVGENYGYTF. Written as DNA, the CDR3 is TGTGCCAGCAGCCAAGATCTAGTGGGGGAGAACTATGGCTACACCTTC.

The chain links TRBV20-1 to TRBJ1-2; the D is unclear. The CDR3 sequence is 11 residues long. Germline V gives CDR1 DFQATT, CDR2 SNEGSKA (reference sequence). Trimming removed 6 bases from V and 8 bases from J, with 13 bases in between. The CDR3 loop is CSAQTEGGYTF. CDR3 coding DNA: TGCAGTGCCCAAACAGAGGGAGGCTACACCTTC.

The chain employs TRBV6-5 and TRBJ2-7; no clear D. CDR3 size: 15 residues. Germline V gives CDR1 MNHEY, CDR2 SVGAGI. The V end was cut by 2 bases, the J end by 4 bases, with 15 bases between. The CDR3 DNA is TGTGCCAGCAGTTACGCCTCTAGTTTTTTGTACGAGCAGTACTTC. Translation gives CASSYASSFLYEQYF.

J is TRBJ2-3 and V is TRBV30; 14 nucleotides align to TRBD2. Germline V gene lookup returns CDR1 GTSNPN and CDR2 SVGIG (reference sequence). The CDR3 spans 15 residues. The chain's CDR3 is CAASGTSGGIDTQYF. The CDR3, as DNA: TGTGCTGCTTCCGGGACTAGCGGGGGAATAGATACGCAGTATTTT.

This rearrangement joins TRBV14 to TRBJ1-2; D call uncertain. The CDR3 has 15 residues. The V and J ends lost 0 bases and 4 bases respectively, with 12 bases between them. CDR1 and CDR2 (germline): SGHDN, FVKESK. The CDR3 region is CASSQDGFVAYGYTF. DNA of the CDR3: TGTGCCAGCAGCCAAGATGGGTTCGTTGCCTATGGCTACACCTTC.

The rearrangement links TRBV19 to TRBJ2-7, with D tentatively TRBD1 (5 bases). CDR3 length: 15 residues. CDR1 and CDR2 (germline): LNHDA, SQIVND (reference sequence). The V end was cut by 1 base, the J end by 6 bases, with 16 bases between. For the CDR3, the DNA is TGTGCCAGTAGTATAGGAGTGACAGTCCGAAGCGAGCAGTACTTC. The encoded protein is CASSIGVTVRSEQYF.

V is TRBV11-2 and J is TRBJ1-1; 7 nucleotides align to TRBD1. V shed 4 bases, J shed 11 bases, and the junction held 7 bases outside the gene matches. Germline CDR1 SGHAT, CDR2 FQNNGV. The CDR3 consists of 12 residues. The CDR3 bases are TGTGCCAGCAGCTCGCCGGACAGGCGCGCTTTCTTT. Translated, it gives CASSSPDRRAFF. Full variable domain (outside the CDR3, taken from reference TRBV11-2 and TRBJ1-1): EAGVAQSPRYKIIEKRQSVAFWCNPISGHATLYWYQQILGQGPKLLIQFQNNGVVDDSQLPKDRFSAERLKGVDSTLKIQPAKLEDSAVYLCASSSPDRRAFFGQGTRLTVV.